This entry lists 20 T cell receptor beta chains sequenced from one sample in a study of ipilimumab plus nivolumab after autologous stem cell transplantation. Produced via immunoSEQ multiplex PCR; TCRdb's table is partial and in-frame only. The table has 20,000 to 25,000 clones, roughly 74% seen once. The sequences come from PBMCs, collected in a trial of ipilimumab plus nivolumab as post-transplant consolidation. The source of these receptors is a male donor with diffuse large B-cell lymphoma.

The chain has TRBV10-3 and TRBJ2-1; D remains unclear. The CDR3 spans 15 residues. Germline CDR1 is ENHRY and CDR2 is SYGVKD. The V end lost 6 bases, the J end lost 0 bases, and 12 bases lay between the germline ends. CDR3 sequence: CAISAQISSYNEQFF. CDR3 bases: TGTGCCATCAGCGCGCAGATTAGCTCCTACAATGAGCAGTTCTTC.

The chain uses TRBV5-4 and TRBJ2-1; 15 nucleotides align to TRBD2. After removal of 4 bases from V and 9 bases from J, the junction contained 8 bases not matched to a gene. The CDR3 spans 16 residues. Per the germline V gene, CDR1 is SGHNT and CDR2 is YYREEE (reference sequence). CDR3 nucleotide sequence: TGTGCCAGCAGCCGTGGGGGACTAGCGGGAGGTATTGAGCAGTTCTTC. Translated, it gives CASSRGGLAGGIEQFF. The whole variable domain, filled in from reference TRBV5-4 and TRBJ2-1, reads ETGVTQSPTHLIKTRGQQVTLRCSSQSGHNTVSWYQQALGQGPQFIFQYYREEENGRGNFPPRFSGLQFPNYSSELNVNALELDDSALYLCASSRGGLAGGIEQFFGPGTRLTVL.

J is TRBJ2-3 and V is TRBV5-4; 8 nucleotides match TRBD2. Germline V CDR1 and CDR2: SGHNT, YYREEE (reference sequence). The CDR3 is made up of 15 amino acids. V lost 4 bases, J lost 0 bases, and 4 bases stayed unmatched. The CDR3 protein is CASSKGLVSTDTQYF. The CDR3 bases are TGTGCCAGCAGCAAGGGACTAGTGAGCACAGATACGCAGTATTTT.

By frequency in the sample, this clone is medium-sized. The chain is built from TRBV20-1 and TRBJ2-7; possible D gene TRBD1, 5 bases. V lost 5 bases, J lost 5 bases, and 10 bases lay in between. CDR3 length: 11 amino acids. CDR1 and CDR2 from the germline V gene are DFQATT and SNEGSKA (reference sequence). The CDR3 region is CSASGFDEQYF. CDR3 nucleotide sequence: TGCAGTGCTTCAGGGTTTGACGAGCAGTACTTC.

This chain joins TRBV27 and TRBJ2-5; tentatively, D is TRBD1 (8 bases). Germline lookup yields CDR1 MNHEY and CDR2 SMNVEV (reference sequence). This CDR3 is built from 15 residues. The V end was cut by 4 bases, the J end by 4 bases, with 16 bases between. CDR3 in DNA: TGTGCCAGCAGTTCACCGACAGGGGAGGGAGAGACCCAGTACTTC. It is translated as CASSSPTGEGETQYF.

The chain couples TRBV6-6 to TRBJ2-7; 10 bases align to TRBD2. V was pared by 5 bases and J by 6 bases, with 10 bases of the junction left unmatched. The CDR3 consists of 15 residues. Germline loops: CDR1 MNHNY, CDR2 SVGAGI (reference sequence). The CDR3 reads CASSPAGGTYSEQYF. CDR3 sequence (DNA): TGTGCCAGCAGTCCAGCGGGAGGGACATACAGCGAGCAGTACTTC.

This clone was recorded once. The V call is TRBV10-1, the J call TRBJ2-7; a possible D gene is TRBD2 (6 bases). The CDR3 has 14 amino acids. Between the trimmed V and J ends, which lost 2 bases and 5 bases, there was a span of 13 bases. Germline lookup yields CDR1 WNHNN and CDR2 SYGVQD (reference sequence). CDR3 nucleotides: TGCGCCAGCAGTGAGACGGGAGCCACGCACGAGCAGTACTTC. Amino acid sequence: CASSETGATHEQYF.

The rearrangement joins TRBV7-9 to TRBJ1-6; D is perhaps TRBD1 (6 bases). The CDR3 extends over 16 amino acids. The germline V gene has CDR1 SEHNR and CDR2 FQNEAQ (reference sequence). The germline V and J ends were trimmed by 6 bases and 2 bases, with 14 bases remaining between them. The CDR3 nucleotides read TGTGCCAGCAGAGCGGGTACAGGGACCTATAATTCACCCCTCCACTTT. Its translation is CASRAGTGTYNSPLHF.

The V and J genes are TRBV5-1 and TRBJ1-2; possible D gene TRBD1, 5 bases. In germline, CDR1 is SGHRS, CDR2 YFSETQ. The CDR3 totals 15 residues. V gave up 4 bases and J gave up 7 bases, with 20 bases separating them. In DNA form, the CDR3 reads TGCGCCAGCAGCCCCGGGACTCTGGGGGGTAGTGGCTACACCTTC. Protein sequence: CASSPGTLGGSGYTF.

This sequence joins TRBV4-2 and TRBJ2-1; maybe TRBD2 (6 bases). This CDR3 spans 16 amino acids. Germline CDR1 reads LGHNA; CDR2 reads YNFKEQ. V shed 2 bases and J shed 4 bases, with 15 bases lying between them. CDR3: CASSQPGGMGYNEQFF. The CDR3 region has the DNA TGTGCCAGCAGCCAACCGGGCGGGATGGGGTACAATGAGCAGTTCTTC.

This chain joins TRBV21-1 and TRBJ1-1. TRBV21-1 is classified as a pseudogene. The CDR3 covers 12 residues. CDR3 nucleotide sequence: TGTGCCAGCAGCAAGCCTAACACTGAAGCTTTCTTT. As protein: CASSKPNTEAFF.

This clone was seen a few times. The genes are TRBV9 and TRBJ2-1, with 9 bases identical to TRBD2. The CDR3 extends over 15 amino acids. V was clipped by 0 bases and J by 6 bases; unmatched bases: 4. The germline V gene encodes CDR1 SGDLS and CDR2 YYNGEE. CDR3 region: CASSVELAGSNEQFF. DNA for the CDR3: TGTGCCAGCAGCGTAGAGCTAGCGGGGTCCAATGAGCAGTTCTTC.

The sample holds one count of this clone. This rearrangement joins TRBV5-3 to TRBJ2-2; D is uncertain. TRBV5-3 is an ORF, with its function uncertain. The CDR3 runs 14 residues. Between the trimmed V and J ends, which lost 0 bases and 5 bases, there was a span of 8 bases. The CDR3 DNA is TGTGCCAGAAGCTTGGGTAGTCGAACCGGGGAGCTGTTTTTT. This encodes CARSLGSRTGELFF.

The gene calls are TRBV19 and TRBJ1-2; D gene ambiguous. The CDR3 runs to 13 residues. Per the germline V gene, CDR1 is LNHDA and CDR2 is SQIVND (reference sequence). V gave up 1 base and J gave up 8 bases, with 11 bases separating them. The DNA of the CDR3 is TGTGCCAGTAGTATAGGTACCGTCCCGGGCTACACCTTC. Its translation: CASSIGTVPGYTF.

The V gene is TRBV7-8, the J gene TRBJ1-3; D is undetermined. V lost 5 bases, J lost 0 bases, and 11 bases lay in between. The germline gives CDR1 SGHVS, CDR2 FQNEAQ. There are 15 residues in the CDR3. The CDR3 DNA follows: TGTGCCAGCAGCCGATACGAAAGCTCTGGAAACACCATATATTTT. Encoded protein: CASSRYESSGNTIYF.

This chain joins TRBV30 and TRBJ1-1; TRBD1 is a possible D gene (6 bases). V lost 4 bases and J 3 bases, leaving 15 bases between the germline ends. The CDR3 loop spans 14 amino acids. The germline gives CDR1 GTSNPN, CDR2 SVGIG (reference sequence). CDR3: CAWNKQGAHTEAFF. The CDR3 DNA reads TGTGCCTGGAACAAACAGGGCGCGCACACTGAAGCTTTCTTT.

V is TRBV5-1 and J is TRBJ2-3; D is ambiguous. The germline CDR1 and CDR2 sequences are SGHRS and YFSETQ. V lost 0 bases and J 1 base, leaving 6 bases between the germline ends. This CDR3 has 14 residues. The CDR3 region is CASSLDQGTDTQYF. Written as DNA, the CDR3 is TGCGCCAGCAGCTTGGATCAGGGCACAGATACGCAGTATTTT.

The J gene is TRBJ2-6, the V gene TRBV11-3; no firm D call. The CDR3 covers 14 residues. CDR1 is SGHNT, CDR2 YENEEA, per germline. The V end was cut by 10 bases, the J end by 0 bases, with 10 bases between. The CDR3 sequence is CATQSGSGANVLTF. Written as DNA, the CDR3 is TGTGCCACTCAGTCGGGCTCTGGGGCCAACGTCCTGACTTTC.

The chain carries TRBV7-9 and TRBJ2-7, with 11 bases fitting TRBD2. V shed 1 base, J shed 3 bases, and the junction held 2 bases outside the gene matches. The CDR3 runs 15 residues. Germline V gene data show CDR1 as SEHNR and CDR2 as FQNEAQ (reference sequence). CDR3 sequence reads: CASSLGLAGSYEQYF. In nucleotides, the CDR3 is TGTGCCAGCAGCTTAGGACTAGCGGGGAGCTACGAGCAGTACTTC.

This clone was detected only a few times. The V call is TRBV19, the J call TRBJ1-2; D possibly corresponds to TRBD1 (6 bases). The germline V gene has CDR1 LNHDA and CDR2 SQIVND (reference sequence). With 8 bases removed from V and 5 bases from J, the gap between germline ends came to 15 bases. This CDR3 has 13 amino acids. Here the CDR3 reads CASWGQEEYGYTF. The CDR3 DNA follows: TGTGCCAGTTGGGGGCAGGAAGAATATGGCTACACCTTC.